This passage covers 24 T cell receptor beta chains from one sample sequenced in a study of PD-1 blockade in classical Hodgkin lymphoma (dated by TCRdb to about 2020). Receptor amplification or capture employed the immunoSEQ multiplex PCR assay. Held by TCRdb, this immuneACCESS table contains in-frame sequences only and omits some clones. Under half of the omission traces to an unresolved V gene where checked; the cause of the rest is unknown. The sample table holds more than 30,000 clones, of which 76% were seen once. Of the sample, under 20% is held by the ten largest clones. Sample time point, as interpreted from the label and publication: cycle 2 day 1 (C2D1) of nivolumab. Relapse after autologous stem cell transplantation had occurred in all trial patients, and cohorts A, B and C were distinguished by prior brentuximab vedotin exposure. The sequencing used peripheral blood mononuclear cells (PBMCs), collected before the second cycle of nivolumab. All receptors come from a human donor with classical Hodgkin lymphoma.

The gene calls are TRBV5-6 and TRBJ1-5, with 8 bases identical to TRBD1. From germline, CDR1 is SGHDT and CDR2 YYEEEE. This CDR3 spans 16 amino acids. V was clipped by 0 bases and J by 2 bases; unmatched bases: 4. The CDR3: CASSLGAGQGNQPQHF. The CDR3 DNA is TGTGCCAGCAGCTTGGGCGCGGGACAGGGCAATCAGCCCCAGCATTTT.

This chain connects TRBV11-2 to TRBJ2-1, with 7 bases lining up with TRBD1. The junction had 3 bases not matched to a gene; V was cut back by 2 bases and J by 8 bases. Germline CDR1 SGHAT, CDR2 FQNNGV. This CDR3 comprises 13 residues. CDR3 amino acids: CASSLQQGHEQFF. The CDR3 DNA reads as TGTGCCAGCAGCTTACAACAGGGGCATGAGCAGTTCTTC.

The gene calls are TRBV11-2 and TRBJ1-4; no clear D gene. The CDR3 is made up of 14 amino acids. CDR1 and CDR2 (germline): SGHAT, FQNNGV. Deletions cut 2 bases from V and 4 bases from J, with 8 bases between. CDR3 in amino acids: CASSLQAFNEKLFF. CDR3 DNA sequence: TGTGCCAGCAGCTTACAGGCTTTTAATGAAAAACTGTTTTTT.

V is TRBV27 and J is TRBJ2-5, with TRBD2 identical over 15 bases. V shed 5 bases and J 5 bases; nucleotides not matched to a gene: 12. In germline, CDR1 is MNHEY, CDR2 SMNVEV (reference sequence). This CDR3 contains 18 residues. In nucleotides, the CDR3 is TGTGCCAGCAGTCTCGGGACTAGCGGGGGGCGCCGGGGGGAGACCCAGTACTTC. Translation: CASSLGTSGGRRGETQYF.

J is TRBJ2-5 and V is TRBV9; 7 bases align to TRBD1. Germline values: CDR1 SGDLS, CDR2 YYNGEE. This CDR3 has 14 residues. Trimming cost V 2 bases and J 5 bases; bases outside gene matches: 6. The CDR3 coding sequence is TGTGCCAGCAGCGTTGCGGACAGGTGGGAGACCCAGTACTTC. Translation: CASSVADRWETQYF.

The chain joins TRBV7-2 to TRBJ2-1, with 10 positions matching TRBD2. Unmatched junction bases numbered 10, after V lost 2 bases and J lost 15 bases. This CDR3 has 14 amino acids. From germline, CDR1 is SGHTA and CDR2 FQGNSA. The CDR3 DNA is TGTGCCAGCAGCTTAACTAGCGGGGTCAATTGGCTGTTCTTC. Residues: CASSLTSGVNWLFF.

This clone was detected a few times. The J gene is TRBJ1-5, the V gene TRBV4-2; weak D call: TRBD1 (6 bases). Per germline, CDR1 LGHNA and CDR2 YNFKEQ. This CDR3 is 15 amino acids long. With 0 bases removed from V and 6 bases from J, the gap between germline ends came to 12 bases. CDR3 bases: TGTGCCAGCAGCCAAGATCCTACAGGGATTCAGCCCCAGCATTTT. Translated, it gives CASSQDPTGIQPQHF.

The chain couples TRBV20-1 to TRBJ2-1; no reliable D call. V dropped 5 bases and J dropped 9 bases, with 11 bases sitting between them. CDR3 length: 11 residues. Germline lookup yields CDR1 DFQATT and CDR2 SNEGSKA (reference sequence). CDR3 in DNA: TGCAGTGCTGGTAGCTTACCTGAGCAGTTCTTC. This encodes CSAGSLPEQFF.

This chain connects TRBV5-4 to TRBJ2-7; 9 nucleotides agree with TRBD1. Trimming cost V 2 bases and J 0 bases; bases outside gene matches: 3. Per the germline V gene, CDR1 is SGHNT and CDR2 is YYREEE (reference sequence). The CDR3 consists of 15 residues. The CDR3 loop reads CASSFRDRDSYEQYF. CDR3 DNA sequence: TGTGCCAGCAGCTTTAGGGACAGGGACTCCTACGAGCAGTACTTC.

This chain joins TRBV7-2 and TRBJ2-5; D possibly corresponds to TRBD2 (6 bases). V was trimmed by 5 bases and J by 5 bases, leaving 15 bases between them. The V gene's germline CDR1 is SGHTA and CDR2 FQGNSA. This CDR3 has 14 residues. The CDR3 reads CASSPAGFTETQYF. CDR3 nucleotide sequence: TGTGCCAGCAGCCCCGCGGGGTTTACTGAGACCCAGTACTTC.

The V gene is TRBV10-3, the J gene TRBJ2-1; TRBD2 matches 13 bases. This CDR3 is built from 13 residues. Germline CDR1 ENHRY, CDR2 SYGVKD. Trimming removed 9 bases from V and 9 bases from J; junction bases left unmatched: 5. The CDR3 region has the DNA TGTGCCATTACTAGCGGGGGGGGAGGTGAGCAGTTCTTC. It yields the protein CAITSGGGGEQFF.

The chain combines TRBV7-2 with TRBJ2-1; TRBD1 agrees at 8 bases. Germline V gene lookup returns CDR1 SGHTA and CDR2 FQGNSA. This CDR3 has 14 residues. V was clipped by 4 bases and J by 6 bases; unmatched bases: 5. CDR3 sequence reads: CASSSPTGGNEQFF. The CDR3 DNA follows: TGTGCCAGCAGCTCCCCCACAGGGGGCAATGAGCAGTTCTTC. Supplemented by reference TRBV7-2 and TRBJ2-1, the full variable domain reads GAGVSQSPSNKVTEKGKDVELRCDPISGHTALYWYRQSLGQGLEFLIYFQGNSAPDKSGLPSDRFSAERTGGSVSTLTIQRTQQEDSAVYLCASSSPTGGNEQFFGPGTRLTVL.

The rearrangement links TRBV7-6 to TRBJ1-1; no clear D gene. CDR3 length: 13 residues. The ends were cut back, 6 bases at V and 3 bases at J, with 11 bases in the middle. From germline, CDR1 is SGHVS and CDR2 FNYEAQ. DNA of the CDR3: TGTGCCAGCAGTCCTGGCCGGGACACTGAAGCTTTCTTT. It translates to CASSPGRDTEAFF.

The rearrangement joins TRBV6-6 to TRBJ2-7, with 10 bases that match TRBD1. Losses at the gene ends were 2 bases for V and 5 bases for J; bases not matched to a gene: 6. The V gene's germline CDR1 is MNHNY and CDR2 SVGAGI (reference sequence). This CDR3 is 15 amino acids long. The CDR3 loop reads CASSYGGQGNNEQYF. DNA for the CDR3: TGTGCCAGCAGTTACGGGGGACAGGGGAATAACGAGCAGTACTTC.

The rearrangement uses TRBV12-2 and TRBJ2-7; TRBD2 is the table's D call, not checked against the DNA. TRBV12-2 is reported as a pseudogene. The CDR3 length is 16 residues. The CDR3 is CASRLGRGSWSYEQYF. Written as DNA, the CDR3 is TGTGCAAGTCGCTTAGGTAGAGGGAGTTGGTCCTACGAGCAGTACTTC.

J is TRBJ2-2 and V is TRBV5-6; no clear D gene. Between the trimmed V and J ends, which lost 2 bases and 0 bases, there was a span of 5 bases. Germline loops: CDR1 SGHDT, CDR2 YYEEEE. The CDR3 consists of 14 residues. In DNA, the CDR3 is TGTGCCAGCAGCTTTATTCCGAACACCGGGGAGCTGTTTTTT. Translation gives CASSFIPNTGELFF.

The chain joins TRBV21-1 to TRBJ1-6. TRBV21-1 counts as a pseudogene. CDR3 length: 17 residues. The chain's CDR3 is CASSKGGGESYNSPLHF. The CDR3 bases are TGTGCCAGCAGCAAAGGGGGCGGGGAATCCTATAATTCACCCCTCCACTTT.

This chain uses TRBV6-5 with TRBJ2-7; 9 bases are a match to TRBD1. V lost 8 bases and J lost 5; bases outside the gene matches: 10. Germline V CDR1 and CDR2: MNHEY, SVGAGI. The CDR3 covers 14 residues. The CDR3 DNA is TGTGCCAGCGGGGACAGGGCCAACTGGAACGAGCAGTACTTC. It encodes CASGDRANWNEQYF.

The chain uses TRBV10-3 and TRBJ2-3, with 7 nucleotides matching TRBD2. This CDR3 has 16 amino acids. Trimming cost V 3 bases and J 0 bases; bases outside gene matches: 6. Per germline, CDR1 ENHRY and CDR2 SYGVKD. For the CDR3, the DNA is TGTGCCATCAGTGACCTTGGGGGGGGTAGCACAGATACGCAGTATTTT. This sequence encodes CAISDLGGGSTDTQYF.

A single count supports this clone. V is TRBV9 and J is TRBJ2-3; D unresolved. Germline V gene data show CDR1 as SGDLS and CDR2 as YYNGEE. This CDR3 spans 12 amino acids. Between the trimmed V and J ends, which lost 2 bases and 0 bases, there was a span of 1 base. The chain's CDR3 is CASSVSTDTQYF. CDR3 bases: TGTGCCAGCAGCGTCAGCACAGATACGCAGTATTTT.

This chain links TRBV5-4 with TRBJ2-2, with D unresolved. The CDR3 is made up of 16 amino acids. Germline V CDR1 and CDR2: SGHNT, YYREEE (reference sequence). V was shortened by 4 bases and J by 4 bases, with 17 bases between the two germline ends. CDR3 sequence: CASSQDVRVGTGELFF. The CDR3 coding sequence is TGTGCCAGCAGCCAAGATGTCCGGGTTGGCACCGGGGAGCTGTTTTTT. Using reference TRBV5-4 and TRBJ2-2 for the parts outside the CDR3, the full variable domain is ETGVTQSPTHLIKTRGQQVTLRCSSQSGHNTVSWYQQALGQGPQFIFQYYREEENGRGNFPPRFSGLQFPNYSSELNVNALELDDSALYLCASSQDVRVGTGELFFGEGSRLTVL.

The chain links TRBV5-1 to TRBJ2-5; D remains unclear. The germline gives CDR1 SGHRS, CDR2 YFSETQ. This CDR3 is 13 amino acids long. V shed 0 bases and J shed 2 bases, with 5 bases lying between them. This CDR3 is CASSLAQQETQYF. CDR3 bases: TGCGCCAGCAGCTTGGCCCAACAAGAGACCCAGTACTTC.

The CDR3 loop is CASSISSGIGNEQFF. The CDR3 nucleotides are TGTGCCAGTAGTATCTCCTCGGGGATAGGCAATGAGCAGTTCTTC. J is TRBJ2-1 and V is TRBV19, with D maybe TRBD2 (5 bases). Trimming took 3 bases from V and 6 from J, leaving 15 bases between them. Germline V CDR1 and CDR2: LNHDA, SQIVND (reference sequence). CDR3 length: 15 residues.

This clone has a handful of counts. The chain uses TRBV18 and TRBJ1-2, with D uncertain. This CDR3 is built from 18 residues. V was trimmed by 0 bases and J by 0 bases, leaving 17 bases between them. The germline V gene encodes CDR1 KGHSH and CDR2 LQKENI. CDR3 DNA sequence: TGTGCCAGCTCACCACCGGTACACATAAGTATCACTAACTATGGCTACACCTTC. It yields the protein CASSPPVHISITNYGYTF. The full variable domain, with the rest looked up from reference TRBV18 and TRBJ1-2, is NAGVMQNPRHLVRRRGQEARLRCSPMKGHSHVYWYRQLPEEGLKFMVYLQKENIIDESGMPKERFSAEFPKEGPSILRIQQVVRGDSAAYFCASSPPVHISITNYGYTFGSGTRLTVV.